This T cell receptor beta chain was captured by sequencing in a study of T cells in localized non-small cell lung cancer. The table came from immunoSEQ multiplex PCR; TCRdb's copy has only in-frame clones and leaves some out. The repertoire holds 10,000 to 15,000 clones, about 86% seen once, with approximately 52% in the top ten. This CDR3 spans 14 amino acids. Germline V lookup: CDR1 SGHNT, CDR2 YYREEE (reference sequence). The sample consisted of peripheral blood, taken before any cancer treatment. The sequence came from a male donor at least 60 years old with stage III lung adenocarcinoma. The chain carries TRBV5-4 and TRBJ2-6; unclear D gene. The CDR3 region is CITALGAGANVLTF. The CDR3 coding sequence is TGTATAACCGCATTGGGTGCTGGGGCCAACGTCCTGACTTTC.